Presented here are 23 T cell receptor beta chains from one specimen sequenced in a study of blood T cell repertoires in COVID-19. The repertoire was sequenced with immunoSEQ multiplex PCR; TCRdb's copy has only in-frame clones and lacks some. The data show nearly 80,000 clones, with approximately 90% seen just once and 0.65% to 0.9% held by the top ten. Input material: peripheral blood. The receptor set was obtained from an elderly woman with acute or convalescent COVID-19.

This sequence joins TRBV5-4 and TRBJ2-6; D might be TRBD1 (5 bases). The CDR3 consists of 16 residues. Trimming took off 1 base at V and 0 bases at J, with 8 bases between the two ends. Per the germline V gene, CDR1 is SGHNT and CDR2 is YYREEE (reference sequence). Written as DNA, the CDR3 is TGTGCCAGCAGCTTGACAGGCTACTCTGGGGCCAACGTCCTGACTTTC. Protein: CASSLTGYSGANVLTF.

V is TRBV6-6 and J is TRBJ1-4; D gene uncertain. The ends were cut back, 6 bases at V and 8 bases at J, with 34 bases in the middle. The CDR3 is 20 amino acids. Germline V gives CDR1 MNHNY, CDR2 SVGAGI (reference sequence). Here the CDR3 DNA reads TGTGCCAGCAGCGTTACCATCCCCCTACGCACCAGAGGGTTTGAGGAAAAACTGTTTTTT. Its translation: CASSVTIPLRTRGFEEKLFF.

The V call is TRBV5-1, the J call TRBJ1-4; possible D gene TRBD1, 6 bases. V lost 4 bases, J lost 4 bases, and 17 bases lay in between. Germline V lookup: CDR1 SGHRS, CDR2 YFSETQ. The CDR3 length is 16 residues. CDR3: CASSLGDTAFNEKLFF. The CDR3, as DNA: TGCGCCAGCAGCCTGGGGGACACAGCTTTTAATGAAAAACTGTTTTTT.

This sequence joins TRBV12-3 or TRBV12-4 and TRBJ1-2; possibly TRBD1 for D (6 bases). The V and J ends lost 1 base and 10 bases respectively, with 10 bases between them. This CDR3 region has 12 residues. The CDR3, as DNA: TGTGCCAGCAGTTTAGACAGGGACGCCTACACCTTC. Its protein product is CASSLDRDAYTF.

The chain employs TRBV19 and TRBJ1-2; D possibly corresponds to TRBD1 (5 bases). The V and J ends lost 5 bases and 3 bases respectively, with 13 bases between them. Germline assignment: CDR1 LNHDA and CDR2 SQIVND (reference sequence). This CDR3 has 14 amino acids. CDR3 residues: CASSPRDADYGYTF. Written as DNA, the CDR3 is TGTGCCAGTAGTCCCAGGGATGCCGACTATGGCTACACCTTC.

J is TRBJ1-2 and V is TRBV7-3, with 7 nucleotides matching TRBD1. The junction had 6 bases not matched to a gene; V was cut back by 5 bases and J by 6 bases. CDR3 length: 13 residues. Germline V gene sequence: CDR1 SGHTA, CDR2 FQGTGA. CDR3: CASSDRQGNGYTF. The CDR3 DNA reads as TGTGCCAGCAGCGATCGACAGGGCAATGGCTACACCTTC.

The V gene is TRBV7-9, the J gene TRBJ2-7, with D perhaps TRBD1 (6 bases). Germline V lookup: CDR1 SEHNR, CDR2 FQNEAQ (reference sequence). V lost 1 base to trimming and J lost 8 bases, with 12 bases between them. The CDR3 is 13 amino acids. The CDR3 here is CASSLGRDTQQYF. DNA for the CDR3: TGTGCCAGCAGCTTAGGCCGGGACACCCAGCAGTACTTC.

The chain uses TRBV6-5 and TRBJ1-6, with TRBD1 matching 10 bases. The CDR3 is made up of 13 amino acids. The germline V gene encodes CDR1 MNHEY and CDR2 SVGAGI. V lost 6 bases, J lost 9 bases, and 2 bases stayed unmatched. CDR3 protein: CASSGQGGSPLHF. As DNA, the CDR3 is TGTGCCAGCAGCGGACAGGGGGGTTCACCCCTCCACTTT.

The chain recombines TRBV7-9 with TRBJ2-5; the match to TRBD2 covers 7 bases. In germline, CDR1 is SEHNR, CDR2 FQNEAQ (reference sequence). Trimming took 1 base from V and 5 from J; bases not matched to a gene: 4. The CDR3 extends over 14 amino acids. CDR3 DNA sequence: TGTGCCAGCAGCTTAGATGGGGGAGGGGAGACCCAGTACTTC. It is translated as CASSLDGGGETQYF. Supplemented by reference TRBV7-9 and TRBJ2-5, the full variable domain reads DTGVSQNPRHKITKRGQNVTFRCDPISEHNRLYWYRQTLGQGPEFLTYFQNEAQLEKSRLLSDRFSAERPKGSFSTLEIQRTEQGDSAMYLCASSLDGGGETQYFGPGTRLLVL.

This chain joins TRBV23-1 and TRBJ1-5, with no clear D. TRBV23-1 is noted as an ORF with a role that remains uncertain. This CDR3 spans 11 amino acids. The CDR3 loop is CGVISNQPQHF. CDR3 sequence (DNA): TGCGGCGTCATTAGCAATCAGCCCCAGCATTTT.

The chain joins TRBV5-1 to TRBJ2-1; D not resolved. Trimming pared 0 bases from V and 0 bases from J, leaving 4 bases between. Germline V lookup: CDR1 SGHRS, CDR2 YFSETQ. This CDR3 comprises 14 residues. CDR3 DNA sequence: TGCGCCAGCAGCTTGGACACCTCCTACAATGAGCAGTTCTTC. Protein: CASSLDTSYNEQFF.

This chain links TRBV7-3 with TRBJ1-2; possible D gene TRBD1, 6 bases. With 0 bases removed from V and 2 bases from J, the gap between germline ends came to 19 bases. In germline, CDR1 is SGHTA, CDR2 FQGTGA. CDR3 length: 18 residues. The CDR3 region has the DNA TGTGCCAGCAGCTTAACGCGGGGGGCAAAGGGTTCGAACTATGGCTACACCTTC. It is translated as CASSLTRGAKGSNYGYTF.

The chain couples TRBV29-1 to TRBJ1-2; 8 nucleotides align to TRBD1. This CDR3 is built from 12 residues. Germline CDR1 reads SQVTM; CDR2 reads ANQGSEA. The trim removed 7 bases at V and 7 bases at J, leaving 8 bases unmatched. This chain's CDR3 is CSDTTGVRGYTF. CDR3 bases: TGCAGCGACACGACAGGGGTTCGTGGCTACACCTTC.

A single count supports this clone. This sequence joins TRBV12-3 or TRBV12-4 and TRBJ1-2, with D tentatively TRBD1 (5 bases). The ends were cut back, 4 bases at V and 0 bases at J, with 6 bases in the middle. The CDR3 is 13 residues long. The CDR3 bases are TGTGCCAGCAGTTCGACAGCTAACTATGGCTACACCTTC. Amino acid sequence: CASSSTANYGYTF.

The J gene is TRBJ1-1, the V gene TRBV5-1; no clear D. Germline CDR1 and CDR2: SGHRS and YFSETQ. The V gene lost 0 bases and the J gene lost 7 bases, with 10 bases spanning the gap. There are 13 residues in the CDR3. CDR3: CASSLGSVLEAFF. For the CDR3, the DNA is TGCGCCAGCAGCTTGGGCTCGGTTCTTGAAGCTTTCTTT.

V and J are TRBV19 and TRBJ2-5, with TRBD1 matching over 10 bases. Germline V gene data show CDR1 as LNHDA and CDR2 as SQIVND (reference sequence). J lost 3 bases, V lost 5 bases, and 9 bases had no gene match. This CDR3 has 16 amino acids. The CDR3 coding sequence is TGTGCCAGTAGTGGAGACAGGGGGCGAGGGGAAGAGACCCAGTACTTC. Protein product: CASSGDRGRGEETQYF.

The chain is built from TRBV5-1 and TRBJ1-4; no reliable D call. Germline CDR1 is SGHRS and CDR2 is YFSETQ. V dropped 0 bases and J dropped 0 bases, with 9 bases sitting between them. CDR3 length equals 16 residues. The CDR3 region is CASSLDRIATNEKLFF. The CDR3 DNA follows: TGCGCCAGCAGCTTGGACAGAATTGCAACTAATGAAAAACTGTTTTTT.

The chain is built from TRBV5-1 and TRBJ2-1; 8 bases fit TRBD1. The CDR3 sequence is 15 residues long. The V gene end was trimmed by 0 bases and the J gene end by 7 bases; junction bases not matched to a gene: 6. Germline-derived CDR1 and CDR2 are SGHRS and YFSETQ. CDR3 sequence: CASSLGAGQGNEQFF. For the CDR3, the DNA is TGCGCCAGCAGCTTGGGGGCCGGACAGGGAAATGAGCAGTTCTTC.

The chain links TRBV27 to TRBJ2-5; D is uncertain. Per germline, CDR1 MNHEY and CDR2 SMNVEV (reference sequence). This CDR3 is 14 amino acids long. V shed 1 base and J shed 2 bases, with 8 bases lying between them. CDR3 region: CASSLYGGQETQYF. CDR3 nucleotides: TGTGCCAGCAGTTTATATGGCGGTCAAGAGACCCAGTACTTC.

This chain joins TRBV10-3 and TRBJ2-1; D is unclear. V was shortened by 6 bases and J by 8 bases, with 11 bases between the two germline ends. Germline values: CDR1 ENHRY, CDR2 SYGVKD. The CDR3 has 12 amino acids. CDR3 bases: TGTGCCATCAGCCAGCGAGGCGATGAGCAGTTCTTC. It is translated as CAISQRGDEQFF.

The J gene is TRBJ2-7, the V gene TRBV4-2; 8 bases fit TRBD2. V lost 0 bases, J lost 0 bases, and 7 bases stayed unmatched. Looked up from germline, CDR1 is LGHNA and CDR2 is YNFKEQ. This CDR3 has 17 residues. CDR3 amino acids: CASSQDSAGANSYEQYF. The CDR3 nucleotides read TGTGCCAGCAGCCAAGATTCAGCGGGGGCGAACTCCTACGAGCAGTACTTC.

The chain joins TRBV3-1 (or the pseudogene TRBV3-2) to TRBJ1-3; D not resolved. CDR1 and CDR2 from the germline V gene are LGHDT and YNNKEL (reference sequence). V was shortened by 4 bases and J by 0 bases, with 10 bases between the two germline ends. The CDR3 is 15 amino acids. This CDR3 reads CASSPRVVSGNTIYF. The CDR3 DNA sequence: TGTGCCAGCAGCCCCCGGGTTGTCTCTGGAAACACCATATATTTT.

The chain employs TRBV7-9 and TRBJ1-6, with 11 bases that match TRBD1. This CDR3 is built from 17 residues. Germline loops: CDR1 SEHNR, CDR2 FQNEAQ (reference sequence). Germline trimming cut 6 bases from V and 1 base from J; bases unmatched to any gene: 5. The CDR3 coding sequence is TGTGCCAGCAGTACGGGACAGGGGGTGTCCTATAATTCACCCCTCCACTTT. Translation gives CASSTGQGVSYNSPLHF.